This T cell receptor (beta chain) was found in a study of regulatory T cells. Overall study results and limits: Skewed V and J usage and few unique V-J pairs marked patient repertoires, most in Tregs. Shannon entropy was nonsignificantly lower in patient CD8+ T cells than control CD8+ cells.

The germline V gene encodes CDR1 SGHRS and CDR2 YFSETQ. CDR3 length: 13 residues. The germline V and J ends were trimmed by 2 bases and 5 bases, with 11 bases remaining between them. Details on this clone: Its cognate antigen is unknown.

The primer mix had 52 TRBV and 13 TRBJ primers. Only in-frame clones appear in the TCRdb table, and some are missing; sequencing was by immunoSEQ multiplex PCR. Among around 15,000 clones listed, 92% were seen once. Autoimmunity was present in every CD3G-deficient patient, worse in two. Patients, 2 to 39 years old, had expanded memory T-cell proportions. This rearrangement joins TRBV5-1 to TRBJ2-7; tentative D call: TRBD1 (6 bases). Sequenced material: CD8+ T cells sorted from blood. The sequence came from a person aged 18 to 30 with CD3G deficiency. CDR3 bases: TGCGCCAGCAGCTTATCCAGGGGTCACGAGCAGTACTTC. Translation: CASSLSRGHEQYF.